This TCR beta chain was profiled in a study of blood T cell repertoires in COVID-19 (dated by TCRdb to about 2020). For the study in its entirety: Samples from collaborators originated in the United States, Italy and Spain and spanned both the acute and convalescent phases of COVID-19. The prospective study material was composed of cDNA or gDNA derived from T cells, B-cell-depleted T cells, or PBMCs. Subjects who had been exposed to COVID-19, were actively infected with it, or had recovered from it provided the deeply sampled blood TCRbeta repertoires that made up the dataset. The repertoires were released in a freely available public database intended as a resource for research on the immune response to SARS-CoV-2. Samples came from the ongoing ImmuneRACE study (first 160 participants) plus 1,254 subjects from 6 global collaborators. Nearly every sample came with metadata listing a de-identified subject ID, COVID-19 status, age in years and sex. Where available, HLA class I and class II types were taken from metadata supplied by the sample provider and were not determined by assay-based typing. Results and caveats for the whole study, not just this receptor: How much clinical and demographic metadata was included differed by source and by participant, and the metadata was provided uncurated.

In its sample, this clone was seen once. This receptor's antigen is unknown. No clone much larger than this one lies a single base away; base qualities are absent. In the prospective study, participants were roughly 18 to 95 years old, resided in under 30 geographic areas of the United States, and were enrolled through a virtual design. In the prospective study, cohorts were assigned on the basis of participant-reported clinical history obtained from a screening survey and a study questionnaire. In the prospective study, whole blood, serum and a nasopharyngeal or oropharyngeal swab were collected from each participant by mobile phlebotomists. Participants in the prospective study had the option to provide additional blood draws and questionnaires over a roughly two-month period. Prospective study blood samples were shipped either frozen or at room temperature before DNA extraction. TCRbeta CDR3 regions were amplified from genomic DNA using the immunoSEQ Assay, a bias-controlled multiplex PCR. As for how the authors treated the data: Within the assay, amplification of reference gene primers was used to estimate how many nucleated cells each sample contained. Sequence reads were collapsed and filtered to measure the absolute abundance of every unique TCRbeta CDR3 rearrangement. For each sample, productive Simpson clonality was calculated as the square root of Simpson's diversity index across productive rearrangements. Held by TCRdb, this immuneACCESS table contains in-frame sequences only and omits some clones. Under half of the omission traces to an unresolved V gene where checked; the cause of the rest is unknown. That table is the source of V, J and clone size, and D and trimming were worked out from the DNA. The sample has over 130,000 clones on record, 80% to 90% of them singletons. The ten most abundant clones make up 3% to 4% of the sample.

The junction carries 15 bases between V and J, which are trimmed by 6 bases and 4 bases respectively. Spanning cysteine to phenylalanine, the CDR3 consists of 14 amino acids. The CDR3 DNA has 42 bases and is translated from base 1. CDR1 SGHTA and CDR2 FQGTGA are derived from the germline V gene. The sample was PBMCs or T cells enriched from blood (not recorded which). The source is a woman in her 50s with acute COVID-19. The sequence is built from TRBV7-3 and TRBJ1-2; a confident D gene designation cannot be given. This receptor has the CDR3 CASRPRRSSYGYTF. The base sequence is TGTGCCAGCAGGCCCAGGCGCTCGTCCTATGGCTACACCTTC. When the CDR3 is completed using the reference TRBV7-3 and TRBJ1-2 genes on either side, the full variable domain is GAGVSQTPSNKVTEKGKYVELRCDPISGHTALYWYRQSLGQGPEFLIYFQGTGAADDSGLPNDRFFAVRPEGSVSTLKIQRTERGDSAVYLCASRPRRSSYGYTFGSGTRLTVV.